The 18 T cell receptor beta chains below were found in one sample sequenced in a study of beta chain features in type 1 diabetes. Broader study findings: TCRB CDR3 length was moderately but significantly reduced in all four CD4+ subsets of Type 1 diabetes patients.

The whole isolated RNA underwent reverse transcription, so sequencing captured expressed TCRB transcripts. Repertoires were generated with immunoSEQ multiplex PCR, while TCRdb's copy carries only in-frame clones and drops some. The profile shows fewer than 450,000 clones, about 13% of them singletons. Antigens for these TCRs are unknown. The sample taken for sequencing was naive CD4+ T cells from blood. The receptors shown here come from a young woman with type 1 diabetes.

V gene TRBV9 combines with J gene TRBJ2-5; D is possibly TRBD1 (5 bases). V was trimmed by 3 bases and J by 5 bases, leaving 11 bases between them. Germline loops: CDR1 SGDLS, CDR2 YYNGEE. This CDR3 region has 13 residues. CDR3 in DNA: TGTGCCAGCAGCGGATCGACAGCGGAGACCCAGTACTTC. Protein product: CASSGSTAETQYF.

This chain links TRBV19 with TRBJ2-7; D may be TRBD1 (8 bases). Looked up from germline, CDR1 is LNHDA and CDR2 is SQIVND (reference sequence). V dropped 3 bases and J dropped 0 bases, with 24 bases sitting between them. The CDR3 is 19 amino acids. For the CDR3, the DNA is TGTGCCAGTAGTATCCGCGGGGGACAGGTGGGGAGAAGCTCCTACGAGCAGTACTTC. As protein: CASSIRGGQVGRSSYEQYF.

This clone was observed a few times. The chain is built from TRBV11-3 and TRBJ2-1; 9 nucleotides align to TRBD1. After removal of 4 bases from V and 8 bases from J, the junction contained 3 bases not matched to a gene. The CDR3 totals 13 residues. CDR1 is SGHNT, CDR2 YENEEA, per germline. This CDR3 reads CASSSRTGDEQFF. In nucleotides, the CDR3 is TGTGCCAGCAGCTCCAGGACAGGGGATGAGCAGTTCTTC.

The V call is TRBV28, the J call TRBJ2-7; 7 positions agree with TRBD2. Per the germline V gene, CDR1 is MDHEN and CDR2 is SYDVKM. The V gene end was trimmed by 6 bases and the J gene end by 0 bases; junction bases not matched to a gene: 8. The CDR3 consists of 15 residues. The DNA of the CDR3 is TGTGCCAGCAGCCCGGGGGGAGGTAGCTCCTACGAGCAGTACGTC. It encodes CASSPGGGSSYEQYV.

In this sample, this clone turned up a few times. The chain links TRBV11-2 to TRBJ1-5; 10 bases match TRBD1. Unmatched junction bases numbered 5, after V lost 5 bases and J lost 4 bases. CDR1 is SGHAT, CDR2 FQNNGV, per germline. The CDR3 runs to 15 residues. The CDR3, as DNA: TGTGCCAGCAGCCAAGGGACAGGGGATAATCAGCCCCAGCATTTT. Amino acids: CASSQGTGDNQPQHF.

In nucleotides, the CDR3 is TGTGCCAGCAGCGCGACTACTCTTCCCTCCTACGAGCAGTACGTC. Translating gives CASSATTLPSYEQYV. The chain is built from TRBV2 and TRBJ2-7; D may be TRBD2 (5 bases). This CDR3 contains 15 residues. CDR1 and CDR2 from the germline V gene are SNHLY and FYNNEI. V was shortened by 6 bases and J by 0 bases, with 15 bases between the two germline ends.

This clone occurred a few times. This chain uses TRBV7-9 with TRBJ2-5; 9 nucleotides agree with TRBD2. Losses at the gene ends were 3 bases for V and 2 bases for J; bases not matched to a gene: 7. The CDR3 sequence is 16 residues long. Germline V gene lookup returns CDR1 SEHNR and CDR2 FQNEAQ (reference sequence). Here the CDR3 DNA reads TGTGCCAGCAGCTTGGGGCTAGCGGGAAAGCAAGAGACCCAGTACTTC. Translating it yields CASSLGLAGKQETQYF.

V gene TRBV18 combines with J gene TRBJ2-6; D is perhaps TRBD1 (6 bases). The CDR3 is 14 residues long. Deletions cut 7 bases from V and 3 bases from J, with 10 bases between. Germline lookup yields CDR1 KGHSH and CDR2 LQKENI. The CDR3 spells CASYDRNGANVLTF. As DNA, the CDR3 is TGTGCCAGCTATGACAGGAATGGGGCCAACGTCCTGACTTTC. The full variable domain, rest sourced from reference TRBV18 and TRBJ2-6, is NAGVMQNPRHLVRRRGQEARLRCSPMKGHSHVYWYRQLPEEGLKFMVYLQKENIIDESGMPKERFSAEFPKEGPSILRIQQVVRGDSAAYFCASYDRNGANVLTFGAGSRLTVL.

This clone was observed a few times. This rearrangement joins TRBV2 to TRBJ2-1, with unresolved D. V shed 2 bases and J shed 2 bases, with 7 bases lying between them. The germline V gene has CDR1 SNHLY and CDR2 FYNNEI. CDR3 length: 14 residues. CDR3 loop: CASSELSPYNEQFF. DNA of the CDR3: TGTGCCAGCAGTGAACTGTCCCCCTACAATGAGCAGTTCTTC.

This clone was seen a handful of times. This chain joins TRBV5-6 and TRBJ2-1, with 10 bases aligning to TRBD2. Germline CDR1 SGHDT, CDR2 YYEEEE. After removal of 1 base from V and 1 base from J, the junction contained 5 bases not matched to a gene. CDR3 size: 17 residues. This CDR3 is CASSLPSGRVSYNEQFF. CDR3 coding DNA: TGTGCCAGCAGCTTGCCCAGCGGGAGGGTGTCCTACAATGAGCAGTTCTTC.

This rearrangement joins TRBV2 to TRBJ2-5, with TRBD2 matching 10 bases. Germline trimming cut 2 bases from V and 5 bases from J; bases unmatched to any gene: 14. The germline V gene encodes CDR1 SNHLY and CDR2 FYNNEI. The CDR3 has 18 amino acids. The CDR3 coding sequence is TGTGCCAGCAGTGAAAGGGGGCCTAGCGGGAGATTAGATGAGACCCAGTACTTC. Translating gives CASSERGPSGRLDETQYF.

This clone appeared a few times. The chain combines TRBV5-6 with TRBJ2-3; no clear D. Trimming took 4 bases from V and 8 from J, leaving 8 bases between them. The CDR3 runs 11 residues. Germline-derived CDR1 and CDR2 are SGHDT and YYEEEE. For the CDR3, the DNA is TGTGCCAGCAGCACAGACGGTACGCAGTATTTT. This gives the protein CASSTDGTQYF.

V is TRBV25-1 and J is TRBJ1-5; no definite D call. The ends were cut back, 6 bases at V and 2 bases at J, with 14 bases in the middle. There are 15 residues in the CDR3. Germline lookup yields CDR1 MGHDK and CDR2 SYGVNS. This CDR3 reads CASSRSPEGNQPQHF. DNA for the CDR3: TGTGCCAGCAGCCGCTCTCCAGAGGGCAATCAGCCCCAGCATTTT. Filled out from reference TRBV25-1 and TRBJ1-5, the complete variable domain reads EADIYQTPRYLVIGTGKKITLECSQTMGHDKMYWYQQDPGMELHLIHYSYGVNSTEKGDLSSESTVSRIRTEHFPLTLESARPSHTSQYLCASSRSPEGNQPQHFGDGTRLSIL.

This clone has more than one count but fewer than ten. The chain links TRBV19 to TRBJ1-1; no firm D call. Trimming stripped 4 bases from V and 3 bases from J, with 9 bases between. The CDR3 has 13 amino acids. Germline V lookup: CDR1 LNHDA, CDR2 SQIVND (reference sequence). In DNA, the CDR3 is TGTGCCAGTAGTACCGAGGAGTACACTGAAGCTTTCTTT. Its protein is CASSTEEYTEAFF.

The chain is built from TRBV5-1 and TRBJ1-1; TRBD1 matches at 9 bases. The CDR3 loop spans 16 amino acids. V lost 3 bases, J lost 3 bases, and 9 bases stayed unmatched. Looked up from germline, CDR1 is SGHRS and CDR2 is YFSETQ. The CDR3 region is CASSSRQGESDTEAFF. In DNA form, the CDR3 reads TGCGCCAGCAGCTCCCGACAGGGGGAATCGGACACTGAAGCTTTCTTT.

This clone was picked up a small number of times. V usage is TRBV7-2 and J usage is TRBJ2-3, with D possibly matching TRBD2 (6 bases). CDR3 length equals 17 residues. The V gene lost 2 bases and the J gene lost 11 bases, with 26 bases spanning the gap. The germline V gene has CDR1 SGHTA and CDR2 FQGNSA. The CDR3 sequence: CASSLPSVFGGKSLQYF. The DNA of the CDR3 is TGTGCCAGCAGCTTACCCAGCGTTTTCGGGGGTAAATCTCTGCAGTATTTT.

The CDR3 protein is CASSPGLDTYRNNEQFF. CDR3 in DNA: TGCGCCAGCAGCCCGGGACTAGACACGTATAGGAACAATGAGCAGTTCTTC. The rearrangement uses TRBV4-1 and TRBJ2-1; 8 bases agree with TRBD2. The CDR3 sequence is 17 residues long. Losses at the gene ends were 4 bases for V and 5 bases for J; bases not matched to a gene: 13. CDR1 and CDR2 (germline): MGHRA, YSYEKL.

The rearrangement joins TRBV5-4 to TRBJ2-1; TRBD2 might be the D (6 bases). The CDR3 contains 14 residues. Germline values: CDR1 SGHNT, CDR2 YYREEE (reference sequence). Deletions cut 4 bases from V and 8 bases from J, with 16 bases between. CDR3 DNA sequence: TGTGCCAGCAGCCTCACCGGGAGCCTCTATGAGCAGTTCTTC. Residues: CASSLTGSLYEQFF.